This TCR beta chain was recovered during a study of human T cells and chemical hapten exposure. The CDR3 spans 15 residues. After removal of 4 bases from V and 2 bases from J, the junction contained 6 bases not matched to a gene. CDR1 is SQVTM and CDR2 is ANQGSEA in the germline V gene. This clonotype was recorded many times. Original handling: Per-sample TCR counts ranged from about 20,000 to 700,000, median roughly 96,000. TCRdb reprocessed the RACE reads with MiXCR, giving one entry per CDR3 protein. The V and J calls shown here were made by TCRdb, not taken from the authors' results. The repertoire holds 65,000 to 95,000 distinct CDR3 sequences, with over 6.5% as singletons. Stated time point: healthy volunteer bleed at 6 weeks. Total RNA was extracted from unfractionated whole blood.

The sequence was obtained from a female donor in good health. Some clones in this sample may be carry-over from other donors' samples. Material: whole blood. V usage is TRBV29-1 and J usage is TRBJ1-5, with TRBD1 matching over 9 bases. CDR3 amino acids: CSVVEQGAGNQPQHF. For the CDR3, the DNA is TGCAGCGTTGTAGAACAGGGGGCCGGCAATCAGCCCCAGCATTTT.